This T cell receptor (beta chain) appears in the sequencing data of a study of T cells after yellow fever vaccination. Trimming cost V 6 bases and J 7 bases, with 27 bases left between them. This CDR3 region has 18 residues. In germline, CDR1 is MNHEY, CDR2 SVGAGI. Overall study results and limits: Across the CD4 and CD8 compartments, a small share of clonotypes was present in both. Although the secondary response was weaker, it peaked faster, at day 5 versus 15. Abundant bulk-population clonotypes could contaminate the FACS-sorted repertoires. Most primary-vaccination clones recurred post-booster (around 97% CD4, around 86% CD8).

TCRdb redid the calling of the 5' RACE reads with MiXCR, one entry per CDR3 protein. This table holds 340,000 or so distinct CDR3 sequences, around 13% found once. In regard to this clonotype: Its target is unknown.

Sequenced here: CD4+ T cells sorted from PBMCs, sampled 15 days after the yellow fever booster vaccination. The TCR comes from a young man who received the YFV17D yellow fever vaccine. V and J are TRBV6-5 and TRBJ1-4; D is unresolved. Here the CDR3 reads CASSYGVRARKGAEKLFF. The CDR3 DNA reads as TGTGCCAGCAGCTACGGGGTCAGAGCGAGGAAGGGTGCTGAAAAACTGTTTTTT.